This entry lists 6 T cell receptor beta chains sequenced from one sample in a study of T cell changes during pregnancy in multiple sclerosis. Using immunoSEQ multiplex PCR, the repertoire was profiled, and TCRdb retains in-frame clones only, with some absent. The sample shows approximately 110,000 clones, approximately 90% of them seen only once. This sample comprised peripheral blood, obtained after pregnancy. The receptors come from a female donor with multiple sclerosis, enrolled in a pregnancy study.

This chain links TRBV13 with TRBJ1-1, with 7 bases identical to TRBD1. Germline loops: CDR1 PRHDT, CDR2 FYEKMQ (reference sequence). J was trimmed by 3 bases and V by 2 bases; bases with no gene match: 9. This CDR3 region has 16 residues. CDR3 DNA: TGTGCCAGCAGCTTACGCCGACAGGGTTTTGACACTGAAGCTTTCTTT. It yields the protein CASSLRRQGFDTEAFF.

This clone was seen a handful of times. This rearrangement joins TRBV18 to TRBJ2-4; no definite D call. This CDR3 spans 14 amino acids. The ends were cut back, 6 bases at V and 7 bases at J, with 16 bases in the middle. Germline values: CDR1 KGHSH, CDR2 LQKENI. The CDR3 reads CASSSPPEVNIQYF. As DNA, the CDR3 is TGTGCCAGCTCGTCCCCCCCCGAGGTTAACATTCAGTACTTC. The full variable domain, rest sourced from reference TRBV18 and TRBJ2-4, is NAGVMQNPRHLVRRRGQEARLRCSPMKGHSHVYWYRQLPEEGLKFMVYLQKENIIDESGMPKERFSAEFPKEGPSILRIQQVVRGDSAAYFCASSSPPEVNIQYFGAGTRLSVL.

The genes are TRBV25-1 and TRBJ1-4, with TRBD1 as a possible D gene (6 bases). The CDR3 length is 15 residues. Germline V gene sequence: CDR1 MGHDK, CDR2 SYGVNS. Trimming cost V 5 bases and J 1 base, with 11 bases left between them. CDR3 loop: CASSFLQGTNEKLFF. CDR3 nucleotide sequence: TGTGCCAGCAGTTTCCTACAGGGAACTAATGAAAAACTGTTTTTT.

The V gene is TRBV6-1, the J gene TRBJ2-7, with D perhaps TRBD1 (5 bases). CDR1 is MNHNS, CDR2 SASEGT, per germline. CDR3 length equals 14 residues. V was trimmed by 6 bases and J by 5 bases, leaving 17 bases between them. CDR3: CASRITKGSHEQYF. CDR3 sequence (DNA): TGTGCCAGCAGGATAACCAAGGGGTCGCACGAGCAGTACTTC.

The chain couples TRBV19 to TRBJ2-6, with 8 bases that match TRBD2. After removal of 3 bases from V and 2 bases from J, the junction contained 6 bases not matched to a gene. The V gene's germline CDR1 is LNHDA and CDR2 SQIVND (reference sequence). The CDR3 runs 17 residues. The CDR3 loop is CASSIGGGRAGANVLTF. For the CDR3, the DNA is TGTGCCAGTAGTATCGGGGGGGGCAGGGCTGGGGCCAACGTCCTGACTTTC. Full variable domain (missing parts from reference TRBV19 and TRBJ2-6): DGGITQSPKYLFRKEGQNVTLSCEQNLNHDAMYWYRQDPGQGLRLIYYSQIVNDFQKGDIAEGYSVSREKKESFPLTVTSAQKNPTAFYLCASSIGGGRAGANVLTFGAGSRLTVL.

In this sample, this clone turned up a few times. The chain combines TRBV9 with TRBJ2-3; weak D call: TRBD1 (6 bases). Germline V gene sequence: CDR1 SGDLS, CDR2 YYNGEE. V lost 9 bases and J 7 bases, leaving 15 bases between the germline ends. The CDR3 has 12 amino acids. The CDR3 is CATSNTGNTQYF. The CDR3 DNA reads TGTGCCACCTCTAACACAGGGAATACGCAGTATTTT.